This TCR beta chain was observed in a study of T cell changes during pregnancy in multiple sclerosis. The V gene's germline CDR1 is SGHRS and CDR2 YFSETQ. Trimming pared 2 bases from V and 0 bases from J, leaving 6 bases between. The CDR3 sequence is 14 residues long. Sequenced by immunoSEQ multiplex PCR; TCRdb stores in-frame clones only, minus some. The sample records 15,000 to 20,000 clones, approximately 81% being singletons. The clonotype was recovered from a female donor with multiple sclerosis, enrolled in a pregnancy study. The specimen was CD8+ T cells from peripheral blood mononuclear cells, collected after pregnancy. This chain links TRBV5-1 with TRBJ1-3; possibly TRBD1 for D (5 bases). This CDR3 is CASSLGASGNTIYF. CDR3 coding DNA: TGCGCCAGCAGCTTAGGGGCCTCTGGAAACACCATATATTTT.